The 2 T cell receptor beta chains listed next were all sequenced from one sample in a study of cytomegalovirus exposure and HLA in healthy donors (TCRdb year 2017). Preparation of the library involved the immunoSEQ multiplex PCR assay. A mixture of 60 forward primers for TCR Vbeta segments and 13 reverse primers for TCR Jbeta segments was used in the multiplex PCR. This is the immuneACCESS table as TCRdb keeps it, with only in-frame sequences that have V and J called. A part of the clones is gone; compared with another copy, unresolved V genes explain less than half, and the rest is unexplained. A total of roughly 140,000 clones appear in this sample, roughly three quarters of them only once. The ten largest make up 6.5% to 8% of the sample. The sequencing sample was made of PBMCs. The receptors stem from a middle-aged woman in good health and CMV-seropositive.

The chain couples TRBV6-5 to TRBJ2-7; TRBD1 might be the D (8 bases). The germline V and J ends were trimmed by 6 bases and 6 bases, with 18 bases remaining between them. The CDR3 covers 14 residues. Germline values: CDR1 MNHEY, CDR2 SVGAGI. Here the CDR3 reads CASSPNTGGAEQYF. CDR3 nucleotide sequence: TGTGCCAGCAGCCCTAATACAGGGGGGGCCGAGCAGTACTTC.

The chain employs TRBV11-3 and TRBJ1-1, with D unclear. This CDR3 is built from 14 residues. Trimming shortened V by 5 bases and J by 4 bases, and 14 bases separated the two germline ends. Germline V gene data show CDR1 as SGHNT and CDR2 as YENEEA. The CDR3 DNA reads as TGTGCCAGCAGCCCATCCTCTCTTAGCACTGAAGCTTTCTTT. It encodes CASSPSSLSTEAFF.